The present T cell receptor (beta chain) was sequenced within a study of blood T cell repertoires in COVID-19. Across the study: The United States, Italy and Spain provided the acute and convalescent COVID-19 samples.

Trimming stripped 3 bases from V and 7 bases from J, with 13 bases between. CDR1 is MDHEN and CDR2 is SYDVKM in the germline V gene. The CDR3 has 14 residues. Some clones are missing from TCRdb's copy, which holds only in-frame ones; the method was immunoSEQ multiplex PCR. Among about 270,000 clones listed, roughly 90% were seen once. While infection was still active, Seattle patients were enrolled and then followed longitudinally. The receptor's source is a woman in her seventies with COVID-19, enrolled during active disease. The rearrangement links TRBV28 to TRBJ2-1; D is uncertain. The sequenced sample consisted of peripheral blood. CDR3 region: CASSLYSDRNEQFF. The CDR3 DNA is TGTGCCAGCAGTTTGTACAGTGATAGGAATGAGCAGTTCTTC.